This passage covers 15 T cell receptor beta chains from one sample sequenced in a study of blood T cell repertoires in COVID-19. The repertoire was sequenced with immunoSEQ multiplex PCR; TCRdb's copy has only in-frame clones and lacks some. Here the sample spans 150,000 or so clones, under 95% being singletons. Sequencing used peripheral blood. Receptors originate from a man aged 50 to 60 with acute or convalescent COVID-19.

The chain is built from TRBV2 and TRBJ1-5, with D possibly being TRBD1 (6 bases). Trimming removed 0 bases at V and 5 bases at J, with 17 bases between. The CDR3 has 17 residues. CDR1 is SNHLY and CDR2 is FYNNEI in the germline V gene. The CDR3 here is CASSEALTRDKDQPQHF. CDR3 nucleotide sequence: TGTGCCAGCAGTGAAGCGCTTACTCGGGACAAGGATCAGCCCCAGCATTTT. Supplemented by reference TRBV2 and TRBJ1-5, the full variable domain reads EPEVTQTPSHQVTQMGQEVILRCVPISNHLYFYWYRQILGQKVEFLVSFYNNEISEKSEIFDDQFSVERPDGSNFTLKIRSTKLEDSAMYFCASSEALTRDKDQPQHFGDGTRLSIL.

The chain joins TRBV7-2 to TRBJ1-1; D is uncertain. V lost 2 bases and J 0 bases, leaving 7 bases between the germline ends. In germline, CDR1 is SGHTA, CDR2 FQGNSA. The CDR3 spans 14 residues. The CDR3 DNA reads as TGTGCCAGCAGCTTAATGGCAGTGAACACTGAAGCTTTCTTT. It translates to CASSLMAVNTEAFF.

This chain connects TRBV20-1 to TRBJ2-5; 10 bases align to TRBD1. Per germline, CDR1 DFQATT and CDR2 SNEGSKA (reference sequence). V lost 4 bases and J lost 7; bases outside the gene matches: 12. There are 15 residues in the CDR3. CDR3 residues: CSAIDRGPWGGTQYF. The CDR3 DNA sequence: TGCAGTGCTATTGACAGGGGGCCATGGGGAGGGACCCAGTACTTC.

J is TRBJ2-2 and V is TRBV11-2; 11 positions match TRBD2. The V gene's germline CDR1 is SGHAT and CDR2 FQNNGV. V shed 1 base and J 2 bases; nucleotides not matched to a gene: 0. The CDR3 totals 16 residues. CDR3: CASSLGLAGNTGELFF. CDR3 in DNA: TGTGCCAGCAGCTTAGGACTAGCGGGAAACACCGGGGAGCTGTTTTTT.

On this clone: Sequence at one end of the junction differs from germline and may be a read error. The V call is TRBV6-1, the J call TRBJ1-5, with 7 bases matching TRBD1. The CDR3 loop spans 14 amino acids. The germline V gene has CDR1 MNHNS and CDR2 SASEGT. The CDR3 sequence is CASREGGLDQPQHF. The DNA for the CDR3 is TGTGCCAGCAGGGAAGGGGGCTTGGATCAGCCCCAGCATTTT.

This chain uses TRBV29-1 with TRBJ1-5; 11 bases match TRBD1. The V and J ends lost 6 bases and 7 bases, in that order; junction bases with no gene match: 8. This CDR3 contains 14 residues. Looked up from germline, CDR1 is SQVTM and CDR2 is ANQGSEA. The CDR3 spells CSVAGQGAGQPQHF. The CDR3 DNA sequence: TGCAGCGTAGCTGGACAGGGGGCCGGCCAGCCCCAGCATTTT. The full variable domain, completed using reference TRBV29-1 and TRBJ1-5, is SAVISQKPSRDICQRGTSLTIQCQVDSQVTMMFWYRQQPGQSLTLIATANQGSEATYESGFVIDKFPISRPNLTFSTLTVSNMSPEDSSIYLCSVAGQGAGQPQHFGDGTRLSIL.

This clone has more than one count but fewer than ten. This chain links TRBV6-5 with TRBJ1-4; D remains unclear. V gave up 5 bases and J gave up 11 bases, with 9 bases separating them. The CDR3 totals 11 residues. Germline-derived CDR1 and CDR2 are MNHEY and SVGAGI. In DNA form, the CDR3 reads TGTGCCAGCAGTCACCTGAGTAAACTGTTTTTT. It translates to CASSHLSKLFF.

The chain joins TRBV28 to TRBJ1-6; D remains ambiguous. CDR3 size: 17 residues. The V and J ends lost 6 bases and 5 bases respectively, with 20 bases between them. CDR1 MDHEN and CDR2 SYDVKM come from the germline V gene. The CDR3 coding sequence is TGTGCCAGCAGACCGCGAGCACGCGGCCGGGATAATTCACCCCTCCACTTT. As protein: CASRPRARGRDNSPLHF. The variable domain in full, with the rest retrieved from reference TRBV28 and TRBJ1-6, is DVKVTQSSRYLVKRTGEKVFLECVQDMDHENMFWYRQDPGLGLRLIYFSYDVKMKEKGDIPEGYSVSREKKERFSLILESASTNQTSMYLCASRPRARGRDNSPLHFGNGTRLTVT.

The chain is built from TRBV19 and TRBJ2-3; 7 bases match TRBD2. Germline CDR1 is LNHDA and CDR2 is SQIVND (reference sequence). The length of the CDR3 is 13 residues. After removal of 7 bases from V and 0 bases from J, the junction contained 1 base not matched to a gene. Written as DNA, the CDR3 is TGTGCCAGTACGCGGGGGAGCACAGATACGCAGTATTTT. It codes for CASTRGSTDTQYF.

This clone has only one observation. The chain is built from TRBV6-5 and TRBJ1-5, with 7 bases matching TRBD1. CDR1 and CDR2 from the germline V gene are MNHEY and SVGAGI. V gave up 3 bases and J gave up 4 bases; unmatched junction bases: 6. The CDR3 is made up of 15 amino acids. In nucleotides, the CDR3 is TGTGCCAGCAGTTATAGACAGGGTGTGAATCAGCCCCAGCATTTT. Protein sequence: CASSYRQGVNQPQHF.

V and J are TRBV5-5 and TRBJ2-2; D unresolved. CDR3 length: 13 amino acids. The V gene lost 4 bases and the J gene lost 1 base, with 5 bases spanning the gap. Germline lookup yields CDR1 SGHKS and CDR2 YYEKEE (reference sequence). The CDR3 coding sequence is TGTGCCAGCAGCCCCTGGAACACCGGGGAGCTGTTTTTT. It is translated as CASSPWNTGELFF.

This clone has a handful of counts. CDR3 loop: CASSLAPGGNTGELFF. CDR3 DNA: TGTGCCAGCAGCTTAGCCCCAGGGGGAAACACCGGGGAGCTGTTTTTT. The genes are TRBV7-2 and TRBJ2-2; 7 nucleotides line up with TRBD1. The junction had 3 bases not matched to a gene; V was cut back by 0 bases and J by 2 bases. The CDR3 consists of 16 residues. Germline loops: CDR1 SGHTA, CDR2 FQGNSA.

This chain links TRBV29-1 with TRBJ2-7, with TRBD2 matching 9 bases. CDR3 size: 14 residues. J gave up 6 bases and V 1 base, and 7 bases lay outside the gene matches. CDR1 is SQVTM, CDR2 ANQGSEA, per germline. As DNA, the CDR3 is TGCAGCGTTGAAGCGGGGGGACTAGCTATCGAGCAGTACTTC. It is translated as CSVEAGGLAIEQYF.

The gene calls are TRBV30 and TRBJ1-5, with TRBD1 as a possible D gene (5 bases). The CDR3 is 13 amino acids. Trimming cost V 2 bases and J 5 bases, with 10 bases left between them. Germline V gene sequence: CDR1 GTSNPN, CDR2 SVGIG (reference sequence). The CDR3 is CAWSNTGDQPQHF. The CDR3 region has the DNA TGTGCCTGGAGTAACACAGGAGATCAGCCCCAGCATTTT. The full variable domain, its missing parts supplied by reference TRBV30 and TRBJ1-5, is SQTIHQWPATLVQPVGSPLSLECTVEGTSNPNLYWYRQAAGRGLQLLFYSVGIGQISSEVPQNLSASRPQDRQFILSSKKLLLSDSGFYLCAWSNTGDQPQHFGDGTRLSIL.

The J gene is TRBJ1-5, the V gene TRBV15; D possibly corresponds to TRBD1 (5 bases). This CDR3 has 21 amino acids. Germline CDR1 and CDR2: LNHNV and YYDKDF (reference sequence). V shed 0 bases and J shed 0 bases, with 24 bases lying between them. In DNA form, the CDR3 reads TGTGCCACCAGCAGAGATCTAGACAGCCTTGGTAACTCAAATAGCAATCAGCCCCAGCATTTT. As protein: CATSRDLDSLGNSNSNQPQHF.